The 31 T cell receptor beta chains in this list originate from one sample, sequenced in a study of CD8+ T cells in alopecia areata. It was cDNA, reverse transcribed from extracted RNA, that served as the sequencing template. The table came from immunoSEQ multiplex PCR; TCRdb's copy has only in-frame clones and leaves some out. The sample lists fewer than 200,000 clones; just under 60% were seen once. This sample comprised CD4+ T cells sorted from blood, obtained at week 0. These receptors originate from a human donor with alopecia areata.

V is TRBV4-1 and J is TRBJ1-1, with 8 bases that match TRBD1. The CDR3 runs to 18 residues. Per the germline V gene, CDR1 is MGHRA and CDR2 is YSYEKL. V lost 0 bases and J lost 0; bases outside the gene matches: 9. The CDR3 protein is CASSQDPRTGTLNTEAFF. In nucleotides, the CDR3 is TGCGCCAGCAGCCAAGATCCCAGGACAGGGACGTTGAACACTGAAGCTTTCTTT.

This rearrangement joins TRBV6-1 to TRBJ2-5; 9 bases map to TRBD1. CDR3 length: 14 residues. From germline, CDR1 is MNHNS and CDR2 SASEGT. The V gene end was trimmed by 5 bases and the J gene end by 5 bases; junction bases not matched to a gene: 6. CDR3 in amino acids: CASSPNRGRETQYF. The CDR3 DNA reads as TGTGCCAGCAGTCCGAACAGGGGGCGGGAGACCCAGTACTTC.

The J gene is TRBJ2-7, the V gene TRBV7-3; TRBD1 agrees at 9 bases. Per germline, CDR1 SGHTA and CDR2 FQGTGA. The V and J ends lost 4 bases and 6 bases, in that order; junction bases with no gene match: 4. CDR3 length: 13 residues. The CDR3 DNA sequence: TGTGCCAGCAGCTCCCGACAGGGGGGCGAGCAGTACTTC. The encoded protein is CASSSRQGGEQYF.

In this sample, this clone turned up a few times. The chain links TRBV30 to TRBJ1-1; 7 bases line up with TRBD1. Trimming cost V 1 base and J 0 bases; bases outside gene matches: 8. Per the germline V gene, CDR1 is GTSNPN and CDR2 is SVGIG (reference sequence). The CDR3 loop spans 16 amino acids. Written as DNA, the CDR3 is TGTGCCTGGAGTGCACGCCTGGGACAGATGAACACTGAAGCTTTCTTT. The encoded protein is CAWSARLGQMNTEAFF.

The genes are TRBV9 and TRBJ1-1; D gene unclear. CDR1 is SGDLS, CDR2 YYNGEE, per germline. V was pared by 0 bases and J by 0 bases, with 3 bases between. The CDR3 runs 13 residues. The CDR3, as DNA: TGTGCCAGCAGCGTAGAACTGAACACTGAAGCTTTCTTT. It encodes CASSVELNTEAFF.

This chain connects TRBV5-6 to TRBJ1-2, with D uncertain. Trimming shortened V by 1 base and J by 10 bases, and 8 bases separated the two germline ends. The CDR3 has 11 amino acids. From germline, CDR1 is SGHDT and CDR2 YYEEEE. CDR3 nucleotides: TGTGCCAGCAGCTTGCGGACGGTCTACACCTTC. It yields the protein CASSLRTVYTF.

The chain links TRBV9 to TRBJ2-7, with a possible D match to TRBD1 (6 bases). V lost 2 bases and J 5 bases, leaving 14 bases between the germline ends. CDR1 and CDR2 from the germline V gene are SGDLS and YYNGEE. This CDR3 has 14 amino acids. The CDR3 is CASSVGTKLHEQYF. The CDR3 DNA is TGTGCCAGCAGCGTTGGGACAAAACTCCACGAGCAGTACTTC.

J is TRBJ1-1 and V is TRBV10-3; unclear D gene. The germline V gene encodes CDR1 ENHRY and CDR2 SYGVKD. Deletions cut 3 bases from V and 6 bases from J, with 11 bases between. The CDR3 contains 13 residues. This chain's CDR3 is CAISDKRFSEAFF. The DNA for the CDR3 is TGTGCCATCAGTGATAAAAGGTTCTCTGAAGCTTTCTTT.

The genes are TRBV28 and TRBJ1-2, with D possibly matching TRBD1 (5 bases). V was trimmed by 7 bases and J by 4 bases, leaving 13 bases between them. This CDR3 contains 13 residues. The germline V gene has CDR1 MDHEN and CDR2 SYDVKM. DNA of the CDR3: TGTGCCAGCACACAGGAACGAGCCTATGGCTACACCTTC. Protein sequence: CASTQERAYGYTF.

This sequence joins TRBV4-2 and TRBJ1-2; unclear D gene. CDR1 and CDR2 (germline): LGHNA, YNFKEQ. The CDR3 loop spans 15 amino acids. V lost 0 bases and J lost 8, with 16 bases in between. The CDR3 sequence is CASSQDMDGVDGYTF. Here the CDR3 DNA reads TGTGCCAGCAGCCAAGATATGGACGGGGTTGACGGCTACACCTTC.

CDR3 nucleotides: TGTGCCAGCAGTGAGGCAGATCCTAGGGCCAACGTCCTGACTTTC. Its protein is CASSEADPRANVLTF. V and J are TRBV25-1 and TRBJ2-6, with no clear D. The CDR3 extends over 15 amino acids. Germline CDR1 is MGHDK and CDR2 is SYGVNS. With 3 bases removed from V and 5 bases from J, the gap between germline ends came to 11 bases. Complete variable domain (other parts from reference TRBV25-1 and TRBJ2-6): EADIYQTPRYLVIGTGKKITLECSQTMGHDKMYWYQQDPGMELHLIHYSYGVNSTEKGDLSSESTVSRIRTEHFPLTLESARPSHTSQYLCASSEADPRANVLTFGAGSRLTVL.

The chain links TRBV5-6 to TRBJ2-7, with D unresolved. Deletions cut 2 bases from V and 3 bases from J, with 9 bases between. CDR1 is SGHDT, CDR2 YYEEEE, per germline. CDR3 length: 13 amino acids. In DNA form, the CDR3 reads TGTGCCAGCAGCTTAATAGTAGACTACGAGCAGTACTTC. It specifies CASSLIVDYEQYF.

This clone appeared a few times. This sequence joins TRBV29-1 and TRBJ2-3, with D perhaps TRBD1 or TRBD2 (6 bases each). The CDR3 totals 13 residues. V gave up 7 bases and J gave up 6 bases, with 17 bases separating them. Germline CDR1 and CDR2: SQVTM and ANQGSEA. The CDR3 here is CSDRGGRRDTQYF. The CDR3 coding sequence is TGCAGCGACCGAGGGGGGCGCCGGGATACGCAGTATTTT.

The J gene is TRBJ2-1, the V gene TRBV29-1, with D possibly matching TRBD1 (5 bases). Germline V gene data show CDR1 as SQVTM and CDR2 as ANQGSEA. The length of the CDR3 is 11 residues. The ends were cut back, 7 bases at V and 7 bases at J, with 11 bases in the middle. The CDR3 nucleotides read TGCAGCGCCGGACAAATAAATGAGCAGTTCTTC. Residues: CSAGQINEQFF.

This CDR3 is CATSLRSGGNTGELFF. CDR3 DNA: TGTGCCACCTCCCTTCGTAGCGGGGGGAACACCGGGGAGCTGTTTTTT. The chain couples TRBV2 to TRBJ2-2, with TRBD2 identical over 9 bases. J was trimmed by 1 base and V by 10 bases; bases with no gene match: 10. The CDR3 is 16 amino acids. The germline V gene has CDR1 SNHLY and CDR2 FYNNEI.

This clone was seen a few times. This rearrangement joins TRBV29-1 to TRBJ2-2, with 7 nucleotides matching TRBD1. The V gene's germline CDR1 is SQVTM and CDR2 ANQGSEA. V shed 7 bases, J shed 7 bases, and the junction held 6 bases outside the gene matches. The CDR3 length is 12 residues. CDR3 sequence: CSAKQGIGELFF. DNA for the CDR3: TGCAGCGCCAAACAGGGGATCGGGGAGCTGTTTTTT.

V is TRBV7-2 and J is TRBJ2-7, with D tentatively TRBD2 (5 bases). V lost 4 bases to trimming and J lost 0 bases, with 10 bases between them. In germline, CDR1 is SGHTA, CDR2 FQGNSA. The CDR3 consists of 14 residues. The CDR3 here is CASSSTGNSYEQYF. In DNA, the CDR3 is TGTGCCAGCAGCTCTACCGGGAACTCCTACGAGCAGTACTTC.

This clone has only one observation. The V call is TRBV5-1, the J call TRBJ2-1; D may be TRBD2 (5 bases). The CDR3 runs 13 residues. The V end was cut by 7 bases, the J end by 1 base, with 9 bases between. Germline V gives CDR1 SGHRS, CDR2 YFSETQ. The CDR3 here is CASQSGSYNEQFF. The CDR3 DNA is TGCGCCAGCCAGAGCGGTTCCTACAATGAGCAGTTCTTC.

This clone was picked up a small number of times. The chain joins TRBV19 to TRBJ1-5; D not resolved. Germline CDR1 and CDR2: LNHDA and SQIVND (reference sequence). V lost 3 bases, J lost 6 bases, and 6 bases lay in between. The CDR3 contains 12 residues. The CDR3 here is CASSIRPQPQHF. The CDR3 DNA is TGTGCCAGTAGTATCCGCCCTCAGCCCCAGCATTTT.

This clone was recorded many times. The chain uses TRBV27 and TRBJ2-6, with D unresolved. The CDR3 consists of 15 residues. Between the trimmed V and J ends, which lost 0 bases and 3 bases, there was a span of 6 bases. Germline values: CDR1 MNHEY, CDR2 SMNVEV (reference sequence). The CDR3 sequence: CASSLSGLGANVLTF. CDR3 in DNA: TGTGCCAGCAGTTTATCTGGGCTTGGGGCCAACGTCCTGACTTTC.

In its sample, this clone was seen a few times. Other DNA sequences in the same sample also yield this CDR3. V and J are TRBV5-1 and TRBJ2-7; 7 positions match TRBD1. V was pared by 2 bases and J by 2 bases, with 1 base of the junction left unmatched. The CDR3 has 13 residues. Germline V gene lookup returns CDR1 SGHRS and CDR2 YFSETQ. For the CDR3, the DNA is TGCGCCAGCAGCTTAGACAGGGCCTACGAGCAGTACTTC. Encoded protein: CASSLDRAYEQYF.

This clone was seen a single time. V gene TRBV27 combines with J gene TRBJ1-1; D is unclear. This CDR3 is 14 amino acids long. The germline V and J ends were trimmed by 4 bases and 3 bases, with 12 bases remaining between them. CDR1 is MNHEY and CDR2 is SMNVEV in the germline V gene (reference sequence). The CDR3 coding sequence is TGTGCCAGCAGTTCGCCCCCGGCCTACACTGAAGCTTTCTTT. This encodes CASSSPPAYTEAFF.

The CDR3 bases are TGTGCCAGCAGCCGGGGGACTAATGAAAAACTGTTTTTT. This gives the protein CASSRGTNEKLFF. This chain connects TRBV27 to TRBJ1-4; possibly TRBD1 for D (5 bases). This CDR3 has 13 amino acids. Trimming cost V 6 bases and J 2 bases, with 7 bases left between them. Per germline, CDR1 MNHEY and CDR2 SMNVEV (reference sequence).

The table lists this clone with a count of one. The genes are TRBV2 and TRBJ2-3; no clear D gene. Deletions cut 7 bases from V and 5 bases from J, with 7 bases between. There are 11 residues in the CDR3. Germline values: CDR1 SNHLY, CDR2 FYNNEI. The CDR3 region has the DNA TGTGCCAGCACACCGATAGATACGCAGTATTTT. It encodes CASTPIDTQYF.

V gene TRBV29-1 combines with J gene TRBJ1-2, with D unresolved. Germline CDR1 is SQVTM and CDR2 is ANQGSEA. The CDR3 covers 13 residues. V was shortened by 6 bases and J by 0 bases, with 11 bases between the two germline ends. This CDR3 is CSVPGSSNYGYTF. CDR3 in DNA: TGCAGCGTCCCCGGCAGCTCTAACTATGGCTACACCTTC.

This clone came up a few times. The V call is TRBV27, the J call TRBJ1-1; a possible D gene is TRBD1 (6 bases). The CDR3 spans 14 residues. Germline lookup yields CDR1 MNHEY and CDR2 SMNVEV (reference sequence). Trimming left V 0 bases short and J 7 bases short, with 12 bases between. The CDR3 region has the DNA TGTGCCAGCAGTTTATCGGTCAGCAGGGGTGAAGCTTTCTTT. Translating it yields CASSLSVSRGEAFF.

The CDR3 loop is CASSAEGQGAIGYTF. The CDR3 DNA reads as TGTGCCAGCAGTGCGGAAGGACAGGGGGCAATTGGCTACACCTTC. This chain uses TRBV9 with TRBJ1-2; 11 positions agree with TRBD1. The germline V gene has CDR1 SGDLS and CDR2 YYNGEE. The CDR3 runs 15 residues. Trimming at V came to 5 bases and at J to 7 bases, leaving 10 bases not matched to a gene.

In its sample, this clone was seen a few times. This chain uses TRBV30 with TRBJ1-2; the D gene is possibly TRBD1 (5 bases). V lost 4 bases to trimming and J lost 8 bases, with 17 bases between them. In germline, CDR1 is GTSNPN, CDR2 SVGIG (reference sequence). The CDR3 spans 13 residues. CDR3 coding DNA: TGTGCCTGGATTCAGAGTGGGGGTGGCGGCTACACCTTC. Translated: CAWIQSGGGGYTF. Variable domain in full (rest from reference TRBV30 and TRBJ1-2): SQTIHQWPATLVQPVGSPLSLECTVEGTSNPNLYWYRQAAGRGLQLLFYSVGIGQISSEVPQNLSASRPQDRQFILSSKKLLLSDSGFYLCAWIQSGGGGYTFGSGTRLTVV.

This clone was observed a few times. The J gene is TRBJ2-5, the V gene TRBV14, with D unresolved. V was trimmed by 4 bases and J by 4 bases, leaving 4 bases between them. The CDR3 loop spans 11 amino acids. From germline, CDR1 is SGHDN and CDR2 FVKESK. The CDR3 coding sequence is TGTGCCAGCAGCCTAGGAGAGACCCAGTACTTC. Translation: CASSLGETQYF.

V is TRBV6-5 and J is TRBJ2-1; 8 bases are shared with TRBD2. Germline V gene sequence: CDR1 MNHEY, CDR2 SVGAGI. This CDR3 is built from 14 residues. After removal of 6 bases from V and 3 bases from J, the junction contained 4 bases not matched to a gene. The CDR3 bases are TGTGCCAGCAGCGCACTAGCGGACTACAATGAGCAGTTCTTC. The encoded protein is CASSALADYNEQFF.

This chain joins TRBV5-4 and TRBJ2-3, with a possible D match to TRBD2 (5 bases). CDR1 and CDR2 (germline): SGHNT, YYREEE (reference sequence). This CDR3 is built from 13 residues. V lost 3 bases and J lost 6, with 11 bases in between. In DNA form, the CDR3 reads TGTGCCAGCAGCTACCTAGCTGAGGATACGCAGTATTTT. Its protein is CASSYLAEDTQYF.